This is a list of T cell receptor beta chains from one sample in a study of T cells in localized non-small cell lung cancer. Method: immunoSEQ multiplex PCR; TCRdb's copy keeps in-frame clones and lacks some. The sample shows around 96,000 clones, under 95% of them seen only once. Source: PBMCs, taken before any cancer treatment. Source of these receptors: a woman aged 35 to 69 with stage II squamous cell lung carcinoma. CDR3s include the opening cysteine and the closing phenylalanine or tryptophan. D genes are given only for firm matches. Size values are once, few and many counts, or a class for expanded clones, and some rows have none.

V gene	clone size	J gene	D gene	CDR3 protein	CDR3 DNA
TRBV2	NA	TRBJ1-2	NA	CAGYWGGGGYTF	TGTGCCGGATACTGGGGGGGCGGTGGCTACACCTTC
TRBV6-1	NA	TRBJ1-5	NA	CASSPYERAGQPQHF	TGTGCCAGCAGTCCCTACGAGAGGGCAGGACAGCCCCAGCATTTT
TRBV9	NA	TRBJ2-7	NA	CASSVRGGEQYF	TGTGCCAGCAGCGTACGAGGGGGCGAGCAGTACTTC
TRBV29-1	few	TRBJ2-1	TRBD2	CSVVPLAGSTNEQFF	TGCAGCGTAGTTCCCCTAGCGGGGTCTACCAATGAGCAGTTCTTC
TRBV11-3	NA	TRBJ2-2	NA	CASSRQPNTGELFF	TGTGCCAGCAGTAGGCAACCCAACACCGGGGAGCTGTTTTTT
TRBV27	NA	TRBJ1-5	NA	CASSLRVLGGQPQHF	TGTGCCAGCAGTCTCCGGGTCTTAGGGGGTCAGCCCCAGCATTTT
TRBV5-1	NA	TRBJ2-6	NA	CASSLGAGANVLTF	TGCGCCAGCAGCCTTGGCGCTGGGGCCAACGTCCTGACTTTC
TRBV28	NA	TRBJ2-7	TRBD1	CASSNRDRAYEQYF	TGTGCCAGCAGTAACCGGGACAGGGCCTACGAGCAGTACTTC
TRBV7-9	NA	TRBJ1-2	NA	CASSLGEGSYTF	TGTGCCAGCAGCTTAGGAGAGGGAAGCTACACCTTC
TRBV5-1	once	TRBJ1-1	TRBD1	CASSLTGVTEAFF	TGCGCCAGCAGCTTAACAGGGGTCACTGAAGCTTTCTTT
TRBV5-1	NA	TRBJ1-1	TRBD1	CASSTDRGRGQPAFF	TGCGCCAGCAGCACTGACAGGGGCCGAGGGCAGCCGGCTTTCTTT
TRBV10-3	NA	TRBJ2-2	NA	CASSQGGGGTGELFF	TGTGCCAGCTCACAGGGGGGCGGGGGCACCGGGGAGCTGTTTTTT
TRBV5-1	NA	TRBJ1-1	NA	CASSPPQSLTEAFF	TGCGCCAGCAGCCCGCCTCAATCACTCACTGAAGCTTTCTTT
TRBV9	NA	TRBJ2-1	NA	CASSGEIRTAYNEQFF	TGTGCCAGCAGCGGAGAAATAAGGACAGCGTACAATGAGCAGTTCTTC
TRBV10-2	NA	TRBJ2-2	NA	CASSDLGWGSGTGELFF	TGCGCCAGCAGTGACTTAGGGTGGGGGTCTGGCACCGGGGAGCTGTTTTTT
TRBV7-9	NA	TRBJ2-3	TRBD2	CASSLGSQLTSGPRNTQYF	TGTGCCAGCAGCTTAGGGAGCCAATTGACTAGCGGGCCGCGTAATACGCAGTATTTT
TRBV12-5	NA	TRBJ2-1	TRBD2	CASGSGTSGSNEQFF	TGTGCTAGTGGTTCCGGGACTAGCGGGAGTAATGAGCAGTTCTTC
TRBV10-1	few	TRBJ2-7	NA	CASTTIWGRDRSYEQYF	TGCGCCAGCACCACGATATGGGGGCGGGACCGCTCCTACGAGCAGTACTTC
TRBV6-6	NA	TRBJ2-1	NA	CASSGRETDEQFF	TGTGCCAGCAGTGGCAGGGAGACGGATGAGCAGTTCTTC
TRBV28	NA	TRBJ1-5	NA	CASSLWDQPQHF	TGTGCCAGCAGTTTATGGGACCAGCCCCAGCATTTT
TRBV11-2	NA	TRBJ2-3	NA	CASSLVSYSTDTQYF	TGTGCCAGCAGCTTAGTCTCGTACAGCACAGATACGCAGTATTTT
TRBV5-4	few	TRBJ2-3	NA	CASHDRRASTDTQYF	TGTGCCAGCCACGACAGGCGGGCTAGCACAGATACGCAGTATTTT
TRBV7-6	NA	TRBJ1-1	TRBD1	CASSPRTGVNTEAFF	TGTGCCAGCAGCCCGAGGACAGGGGTGAACACTGAAGCTTTCTTT
TRBV6-1	NA	TRBJ2-7	NA	CATFLSTYEQYF	TGTGCCACCTTTCTGAGTACCTACGAGCAGTACTTC
TRBV6-5	NA	TRBJ1-3	NA	CASSPVGGNTIYF	TGTGCCAGCAGCCCAGTAGGTGGAAACACCATATATTTT
TRBV18	NA	TRBJ1-2	NA	CASSPPVVNYGYTF	TGTGCCAGCTCACCACCGGTGGTTAACTATGGCTACACCTTC
TRBV30	NA	TRBJ1-6	TRBD1	CAWSRKGQGESPLHF	TGTGCCTGGAGTAGAAAGGGACAGGGAGAATCACCCCTCCACTTT
TRBV9	NA	TRBJ2-7	NA	CASSPTGVGEQYF	TGTGCCAGCAGCCCAACGGGGGTGGGGGAGCAGTACTTC
TRBV29-1	NA	TRBJ1-3	TRBD1	CSASDRKAGNTIYF	TGCAGCGCCTCGGACAGGAAGGCTGGAAACACCATATATTTT
TRBV19	NA	TRBJ2-5	TRBD2	CASSGTSGIRETQYF	TGTGCCAGTTCCGGGACTAGCGGGATCCGAGAGACCCAGTACTTC
TRBV5-8	few	TRBJ2-7	NA	CASSLAFGVQTYEQYF	TGTGCCAGCAGCTTGGCATTTGGGGTACAGACCTACGAGCAGTACTTC
TRBV7-9	NA	TRBJ1-4	NA	CASSSNRVATNEKLFF	TGTGCCAGCAGCTCAAACAGGGTTGCAACTAATGAAAAACTGTTTTTT
TRBV11-2	NA	TRBJ1-5	NA	CASSLDKNRNQPQHF	TGTGCCAGCAGCTTAGACAAGAACCGCAATCAGCCCCAGCATTTT
TRBV11-3	NA	TRBJ2-2	NA	CASSSQVGEADGELFF	TGTGCCAGCAGCTCGCAGGTGGGGGAAGCGGACGGGGAGCTGTTTTTT
TRBV29-1	NA	TRBJ2-2	TRBD1	CSVFTGGTGELFF	TGCAGCGTTTTTACAGGGGGAACCGGGGAGCTGTTTTTT
TRBV6-1	NA	TRBJ2-7	NA	CASSEGGNTPGEQYF	TGTGCCAGCAGTGAAGGAGGTAATACCCCCGGCGAGCAGTACTTC
TRBV28	NA	TRBJ2-5	NA	CASSSGMAARRETQYF	TGTGCCAGCAGTTCAGGGATGGCGGCCCGGCGAGAGACCCAGTACTTC
TRBV6-5	NA	TRBJ2-3	TRBD2	CASRQGLAGITQYF	TGTGCCAGCAGACAAGGACTAGCCGGGATTACGCAGTATTTT
TRBV4-1	NA	TRBJ1-5	NA	CASSPDGGSQPQHF	TGCGCCAGCAGCCCCGACGGGGGGTCCCAGCCCCAGCATTTT
TRBV19	NA	TRBJ2-7	NA	CATEGGKEQYF	TGTGCCACCGAAGGAGGGAAAGAGCAGTACTTC
TRBV18	NA	TRBJ2-6	TRBD2	CASSLLGLAGEGANVLTF	TGTGCCAGCTCATTACTGGGACTAGCGGGAGAGGGGGCCAACGTCCTGACTTTC
TRBV18	NA	TRBJ2-5	TRBD1	CASSRDRGQETQYF	TGTGCCAGCTCCCGGGACAGGGGCCAAGAGACCCAGTACTTC
TRBV19	NA	TRBJ1-5	NA	CASTPTGLGQPQHF	TGTGCCAGTACACCTACAGGGCTGGGTCAGCCCCAGCATTTT
TRBV5-1	NA	TRBJ2-4	NA	CASSLAGVQNIQYF	TGCGCCAGCAGCTTGGCCGGGGTTCAAAACATTCAGTACTTC
TRBV2	once	TRBJ2-1	NA	CASSRDEGQFYNEQFF	TGTGCCAGCAGCCGCGACGAAGGACAGTTCTACAATGAGCAGTTCTTC
TRBV13	NA	TRBJ2-7	NA	CASTSINEQYF	TGTGCCAGCACCAGTATCAACGAGCAGTACTTC
TRBV11-3	NA	TRBJ1-2	NA	CASSPRDGYTF	TGTGCCAGCAGCCCCAGGGATGGCTACACCTTC
TRBV5-4	NA	TRBJ1-6	NA	CASSVGLSKDSPLHF	TGTGCCAGCAGCGTAGGACTCTCGAAAGATTCACCCCTCCACTTT
TRBV5-1	NA	TRBJ1-1	NA	CASSPQGNTEAFF	TGCGCCAGCAGTCCCCAGGGGAACACTGAAGCTTTCTTT
TRBV6-5	once	TRBJ1-1	NA	CASSPGRTEAFF	TGTGCCAGCAGCCCCGGGCGGACTGAAGCTTTCTTT
TRBV5-1	NA	TRBJ1-2	TRBD1	CASSPSRGGDGYTF	TGCGCCAGCAGCCCCTCGCGAGGGGGCGACGGCTACACCTTC
TRBV19	NA	TRBJ2-5	TRBD2	CASSRAGGLQETQYF	TGTGCCAGTAGTAGGGCGGGAGGACTTCAAGAGACCCAGTACTTC
TRBV28	NA	TRBJ1-5	TRBD1	CASWTGGGRRQPQHF	TGTGCCAGCTGGACAGGGGGGGGTAGGAGGCAGCCCCAGCATTTT
TRBV2	NA	TRBJ1-2	TRBD1	CASSFSGQPDDGYTF	TGTGCCAGCAGTTTTTCGGGACAGCCCGATGATGGCTACACCTTC
TRBV5-4	NA	TRBJ1-1	NA	CASSLGGSNTEAFF	TGTGCCAGCAGCTTGGGGGGCTCGAACACTGAAGCTTTCTTT
TRBV5-6	NA	TRBJ2-2	TRBD2	CASSLTSGRMAGELFF	TGTGCCAGCAGCTTGACGAGCGGGAGAATGGCCGGGGAGCTGTTTTTT
TRBV28	once	TRBJ1-5	NA	CASRPHSNQPQHF	TGTGCCAGCAGGCCACATAGCAATCAGCCCCAGCATTTT
TRBV2	NA	TRBJ2-1	NA	CASRDGRGISGNEQFF	TGTGCCAGCAGGGACGGCCGGGGAATTAGCGGCAATGAGCAGTTCTTC